The 10 T cell receptor beta chains below all came from one sample that was sequenced in a study of vaccination and CD4 T cells after COVID-19. No antigen is known for these receptors. Treatment described: approximately nine-day PBMC culture with coronavirus spike peptide pools or control peptides (ViraFEST assay). The Oncomine TCR Beta short-read assay sequenced DNA from cultured CD4+ T cells. TCRdb analysed the PCR reads with MiXCR anew, one entry per CDR3 protein. Of some 7,600 distinct CDR3 sequences in the sample, 20% to 25% were seen once. The source material was CD4+ T cells from blood, cultured in vitro, sampled after SARS-CoV-2 vaccination. The receptors stem from a human donor who had recovered from COVID-19.

The chain employs TRBV2 and TRBJ1-5; possibly TRBD1 for D (6 bases). The germline V gene has CDR1 SNHLY and CDR2 FYNNEI. The V gene lost 7 bases and the J gene lost 6 bases, with 16 bases spanning the gap. This CDR3 region has 14 residues. This CDR3 is CASTKGVGSQPQHF. DNA for the CDR3: TGTGCCAGCACCAAGGGGGTTGGGAGTCAGCCCCAGCATTTT.

The genes are TRBV7-6 and TRBJ1-5; no clear D. V dropped 4 bases and J dropped 7 bases, with 14 bases sitting between them. Germline V gives CDR1 SGHVS, CDR2 FNYEAQ. The CDR3 spans 14 residues. The CDR3 region has the DNA TGTGCCAGCAGCTCAAATTCCGGGCCCCAGCCCCAGCATTTT. It encodes CASSSNSGPQPQHF.

This sequence joins TRBV11-2 and TRBJ2-7, with D possibly matching TRBD1 (6 bases). Germline V gene data show CDR1 as SGHAT and CDR2 as FQNNGV. The V gene lost 1 base and the J gene lost 0 bases, with 10 bases spanning the gap. This CDR3 is built from 15 residues. CDR3 loop: CASSLGWGPSYEQYF. The CDR3 nucleotides read TGTGCCAGCAGCTTAGGATGGGGGCCCTCCTACGAGCAGTACTTC.

The chain carries TRBV5-1 and TRBJ2-7; 8 bases fit TRBD1. The germline V gene has CDR1 SGHRS and CDR2 YFSETQ. This CDR3 region has 15 residues. The J segment lost 3 bases and the V segment lost 2 bases, leaving 7 bases of the junction unmatched. This CDR3 is CASSFSATGGYEQYF. The CDR3 DNA reads TGCGCCAGCAGCTTCAGCGCTACAGGGGGCTACGAGCAGTACTTC. Full variable domain (remainder filled in from reference TRBV5-1 and TRBJ2-7): KAGVTQTPRYLIKTRGQQVTLSCSPISGHRSVSWYQQTPGQGLQFLFEYFSETQRNKGNFPGRFSGRQFSNSRSEMNVSTLELGDSALYLCASSFSATGGYEQYFGPGTRLTVT.

The chain combines TRBV19 with TRBJ2-1, with 14 bases that match TRBD2. V gave up 6 bases and J gave up 8 bases; unmatched junction bases: 3. The CDR3 sequence is 14 residues long. Per germline, CDR1 LNHDA and CDR2 SQIVND (reference sequence). CDR3 DNA sequence: TGTGCCAGTAGAGGACTAGCGGGAGGCGATGAGCAGTTCTTC. Translating it yields CASRGLAGGDEQFF.

V and J are TRBV18 and TRBJ2-7, with D hard to call. CDR3 length equals 13 residues. V lost 5 bases and J 7 bases, leaving 15 bases between the germline ends. Germline V gene lookup returns CDR1 KGHSH and CDR2 LQKENI. The CDR3 DNA is TGTGCCAGCTCAACCATAGGTGACGGGGAGCAGTACTTC. This sequence encodes CASSTIGDGEQYF.

In this sample, this clonotype is medium-sized. V and J are TRBV20-1 and TRBJ2-5, with 9 bases matching TRBD2. Germline V gives CDR1 DFQATT, CDR2 SNEGSKA (reference sequence). V gave up 6 bases and J gave up 5 bases; unmatched junction bases: 13. CDR3 length equals 15 residues. The CDR3 DNA reads as TGCAGTGCGCGTCTGGGGACTAGCTACGGGGAGACCCAGTACTTC. Protein: CSARLGTSYGETQYF.

This rearrangement joins TRBV20-1 to TRBJ2-2; TRBD2 might be the D (6 bases). The CDR3 is 14 amino acids. Per the germline V gene, CDR1 is DFQATT and CDR2 is SNEGSKA (reference sequence). The CDR3 sequence: CATLRRENTGELFF. In DNA form, the CDR3 reads TGCGCAACTTTGAGGAGGGAGAACACCGGGGAGCTGTTTTTT.

This clonotype came up once. The germline gene is not matched at one end of the junction; a read error may be the cause. The chain is built from TRBV27 and TRBJ1-2, with D possibly being TRBD1 (6 bases). From germline, CDR1 is MNHEY and CDR2 SMNVEV (reference sequence). CDR3 length equals 15 residues. The CDR3 nucleotides read TGTGCCAGCAGTTCCGATGGACAGCCCCCCTATGGCCACACCTTC. Its protein is CASSSDGQPPYGHTF.

The rearrangement uses TRBV6-5 and TRBJ1-2; the match to TRBD1 covers 8 bases. The CDR3 extends over 14 amino acids. The junction had 2 bases not matched to a gene; V was cut back by 4 bases and J by 1 base. Per the germline V gene, CDR1 is MNHEY and CDR2 is SVGAGI. In DNA, the CDR3 is TGTGCCAGCAGTTCGACAGGGGTTAACTATGGCTACACCTTC. Its protein product is CASSSTGVNYGYTF.